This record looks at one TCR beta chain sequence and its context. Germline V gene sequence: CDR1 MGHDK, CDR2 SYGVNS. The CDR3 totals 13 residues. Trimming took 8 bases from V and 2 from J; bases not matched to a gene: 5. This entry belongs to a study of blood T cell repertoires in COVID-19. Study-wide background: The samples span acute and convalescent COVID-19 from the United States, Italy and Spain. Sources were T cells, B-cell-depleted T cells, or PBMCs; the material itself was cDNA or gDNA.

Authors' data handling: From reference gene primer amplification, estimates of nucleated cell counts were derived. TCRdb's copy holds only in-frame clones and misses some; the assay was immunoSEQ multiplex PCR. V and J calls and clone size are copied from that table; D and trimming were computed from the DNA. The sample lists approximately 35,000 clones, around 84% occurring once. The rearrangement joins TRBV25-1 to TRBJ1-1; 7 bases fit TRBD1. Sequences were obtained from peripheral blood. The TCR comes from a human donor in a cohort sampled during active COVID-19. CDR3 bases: TGTGCCAGCCGGAGACAGGGCAACACTGAAGCTTTCTTT. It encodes CASRRQGNTEAFF.